The 30 T cell receptor beta chains below all came from one sample that was sequenced in a study of control samples from healthy donors and cancer patients. Profiling relied on immunoSEQ multiplex PCR, and the TCRdb table lists in-frame clones only, not all of them. The table has about 190,000 clones, over 80% seen once. Sequenced sample: blood. The origin of the receptors is a man younger than 40 in good health.

This clone was counted once. This sequence joins TRBV5-6 and TRBJ1-5; D is perhaps TRBD1 (6 bases). This CDR3 spans 16 amino acids. In germline, CDR1 is SGHDT, CDR2 YYEEEE. The germline V and J ends were trimmed by 4 bases and 7 bases, with 21 bases remaining between them. The CDR3 nucleotides are TGTGCCAGCAGCATCCCCGGAACGGGAGGGGGACAGCCCCAGCATTTT. Encoded protein: CASSIPGTGGGQPQHF.

For the CDR3, the DNA is TGCGCCAGAAAAGGGGACAGGGTGGACGAGCAGTACTTC. It translates to CARKGDRVDEQYF. The rearrangement uses TRBV5-1 and TRBJ2-7; 9 bases fit TRBD1. Looked up from germline, CDR1 is SGHRS and CDR2 is YFSETQ. The CDR3 is made up of 13 amino acids. With V trimmed by 8 bases and J by 5 bases, 8 bases remained unmatched.

In this sample, this clone turned up a few times. This chain uses TRBV18 with TRBJ1-2, with D maybe TRBD1 (6 bases). Germline CDR1 reads KGHSH; CDR2 reads LQKENI. The CDR3 has 15 amino acids. V was shortened by 3 bases and J by 3 bases, with 14 bases between the two germline ends. The CDR3 DNA reads TGTGCCAGCTCACCCAGTGATGAGGGGGACTATGGCTACACCTTC. As protein: CASSPSDEGDYGYTF.

Here the CDR3 reads CASRSAGTAKNSPLHF. DNA of the CDR3: TGTGCCAGCAGATCCGCCGGGACAGCAAAAAATTCACCCCTCCACTTT. The rearrangement links TRBV2 to TRBJ1-6, with 7 positions matching TRBD1. J gave up 7 bases and V 6 bases, and 12 bases lay outside the gene matches. The CDR3 runs to 16 residues. Germline loops: CDR1 SNHLY, CDR2 FYNNEI.

The rearrangement uses TRBV5-1 and TRBJ1-2; 12 positions match TRBD1. V trimming: 4 bases; J trimming: 4 bases; junction bases outside the gene matches: 5. The CDR3 totals 15 residues. Germline-derived CDR1 and CDR2 are SGHRS and YFSETQ. CDR3 in amino acids: CASSPGTGGPYGYTF. In DNA, the CDR3 is TGCGCCAGCAGCCCCGGGACAGGGGGCCCCTATGGCTACACCTTC.

The chain carries TRBV29-1 and TRBJ1-1; a possible D gene is TRBD1 (5 bases). Germline V lookup: CDR1 SQVTM, CDR2 ANQGSEA. V was shortened by 7 bases and J by 4 bases, with 7 bases between the two germline ends. CDR3 length equals 10 residues. In DNA, the CDR3 is TGCAGCGGTGACAGCACTGAAGCTTTCTTT. It translates to CSGDSTEAFF. Full variable domain (rest looked up from reference TRBV29-1 and TRBJ1-1): SAVISQKPSRDICQRGTSLTIQCQVDSQVTMMFWYRQQPGQSLTLIATANQGSEATYESGFVIDKFPISRPNLTFSTLTVSNMSPEDSSIYLCSGDSTEAFFGQGTRLTVV.

The CDR3 DNA is TGTGCCAGCAGTGACTATCAGGGGGCCTATGGCTACACCTTC. This codes for CASSDYQGAYGYTF. V gene TRBV6-2 or TRBV6-3 combines with J gene TRBJ1-2; 8 bases align to TRBD1. Germline lookup yields CDR1 MNHEY and CDR2 SVGEGT. This CDR3 has 14 residues. V lost 5 bases and J lost 4; bases outside the gene matches: 6.

The V call is TRBV6-1, the J call TRBJ1-2; D is unresolved. V was shortened by 2 bases and J by 0 bases, with 7 bases between the two germline ends. The CDR3 has 14 residues. CDR1 and CDR2 from the germline V gene are MNHNS and SASEGT. This CDR3 reads CASSERPANYGYTF. CDR3 sequence (DNA): TGTGCCAGCAGTGAAAGGCCGGCTAACTATGGCTACACCTTC.

The sample holds a few counts of this clone. This chain connects TRBV6-5 to TRBJ2-7, with D perhaps TRBD2 (7 bases). Trimming cost V 7 bases and J 1 base, with 17 bases left between them. CDR3 length equals 15 residues. Germline V lookup: CDR1 MNHEY, CDR2 SVGAGI. The CDR3 DNA reads as TGTGCCAGCAAGTCTGGGGGGGGCGGTTCCTACGAGCAGTACTTC. Translation gives CASKSGGGGSYEQYF.

CDR3 sequence: CASSWGAGETQYF. In DNA form, the CDR3 reads TGTGCCAGCAGCTGGGGGGCGGGGGAGACCCAGTACTTC. This chain links TRBV6-5 with TRBJ2-5, with D perhaps being TRBD1 or TRBD2 (6 bases each). CDR3 size: 13 residues. Germline CDR1 reads MNHEY; CDR2 reads SVGAGI. The V and J ends lost 6 bases and 5 bases respectively, with 13 bases between them.

The CDR3 here is CASSEAWAGELFF. As DNA, the CDR3 is TGTGCCAGCAGTGAAGCGTGGGCTGGGGAGCTGTTTTTT. This rearrangement joins TRBV6-1 to TRBJ2-2; D unclear. Deletions cut 0 bases from V and 8 bases from J, with 7 bases between. There are 13 residues in the CDR3. Per the germline V gene, CDR1 is MNHNS and CDR2 is SASEGT.

The chain couples TRBV14 to TRBJ2-3; a possible D gene is TRBD2 (5 bases). Trimming cost V 1 base and J 2 bases, with 10 bases left between them. In germline, CDR1 is SGHDN, CDR2 FVKESK. The CDR3 contains 15 residues. Written as DNA, the CDR3 is TGTGCCAGCAGCCAAGGACTATCGTACACAGATACGCAGTATTTT. It is translated as CASSQGLSYTDTQYF. Using reference TRBV14 and TRBJ2-3 for the parts outside the CDR3, the full variable domain is EAGVTQFPSHSVIEKGQTVTLRCDPISGHDNLYWYRRVMGKEIKFLLHFVKESKQDESGMPNNRFLAERTGGTYSTLKVQPAELEDSGVYFCASSQGLSYTDTQYFGPGTRLTVL.

The chain employs TRBV5-1 and TRBJ2-3; 7 bases match TRBD1. V was pared by 0 bases and J by 1 base, with 5 bases of the junction left unmatched. Germline V gives CDR1 SGHRS, CDR2 YFSETQ. CDR3 length: 16 residues. As DNA, the CDR3 is TGCGCCAGCAGCTTGGTTGACAGGGTTGGCACAGATACGCAGTATTTT. The encoded protein is CASSLVDRVGTDTQYF.

The chain carries TRBV5-5 and TRBJ2-5; TRBD1 is a possible D gene (6 bases). The V end lost 5 bases, the J end lost 5 bases, and 10 bases lay between the germline ends. This CDR3 has 12 residues. Per germline, CDR1 SGHKS and CDR2 YYEKEE (reference sequence). CDR3 bases: TGTGCCAGCAGATATAGGGGGGAGACCCAGTACTTC. Translated: CASRYRGETQYF. The variable domain in full, with the rest retrieved from reference TRBV5-5 and TRBJ2-5, is DAGVTQSPTHLIKTRGQQVTLRCSPISGHKSVSWYQQVLGQGPQFIFQYYEKEERGRGNFPDRFSARQFPNYSSELNVNALLLGDSALYLCASRYRGETQYFGPGTRLLVL.

The rearrangement links TRBV18 to TRBJ1-5, with a tentative D call TRBD1 (5 bases). Trimming took off 6 bases at V and 4 bases at J, with 22 bases between the two ends. Germline V gene lookup returns CDR1 KGHSH and CDR2 LQKENI. This CDR3 has 17 amino acids. The CDR3 loop is CASSPGRLISFNQPQHF. CDR3 coding DNA: TGTGCCAGCTCCCCGGGACGGCTCATATCTTTTAATCAGCCCCAGCATTTT.

J is TRBJ2-3 and V is TRBV12-3 or TRBV12-4; D gene ambiguous. This CDR3 region has 13 residues. V was shortened by 6 bases and J by 6 bases, with 13 bases between the two germline ends. CDR3 sequence (DNA): TGTGCCAGCAGCCTCGGCGGCCAGGATACGCAGTATTTT. Translated, it gives CASSLGGQDTQYF.

This chain uses TRBV6-5 with TRBJ2-3, with 7 bases lining up with TRBD1. The germline V gene encodes CDR1 MNHEY and CDR2 SVGAGI. The CDR3 is made up of 14 amino acids. The junction had 8 bases not matched to a gene; V was cut back by 6 bases and J by 5 bases. The CDR3 nucleotides are TGTGCCAGCAGAACCGGGACAGCCTTAGATACGCAGTATTTT. Its protein is CASRTGTALDTQYF.

V is TRBV19 and J is TRBJ2-1; 7 bases agree with TRBD2. The ends lost 3 bases at V and 5 bases at J; junction bases unmatched: 4. Germline V gene data show CDR1 as LNHDA and CDR2 as SQIVND (reference sequence). The CDR3 is 14 residues long. The CDR3 DNA sequence: TGTGCCAGTAGTATCCCCGGGACTAACAATGAGCAGTTCTTC. Its translation is CASSIPGTNNEQFF.

The gene calls are TRBV6-1 and TRBJ1-2; D is undetermined. V lost 7 bases, J lost 3 bases, and 18 bases lay in between. CDR3 length: 15 residues. Per the germline V gene, CDR1 is MNHNS and CDR2 is SASEGT. The CDR3 here is CASTETISTDYGYTF. The CDR3 DNA follows: TGTGCCAGCACCGAGACGATAAGTACTGACTATGGCTACACCTTC.

The chain has TRBV7-9 and TRBJ2-7, with 9 bases fitting TRBD1. The V segment lost 4 bases and the J segment 2 bases; nucleotides outside the gene matches: 3. This CDR3 is built from 14 residues. Germline-derived CDR1 and CDR2 are SEHNR and FQNEAQ (reference sequence). The CDR3 bases are TGTGCCAGCAGCTGGGGACAGGGTGCCTACGAGCAGTACTTC. This codes for CASSWGQGAYEQYF.

The chain's CDR3 is CASSSRVPEAFF. DNA of the CDR3: TGTGCCAGCAGTTCCAGGGTACCTGAAGCTTTCTTT. V and J are TRBV6-5 and TRBJ1-1; tentative D call: TRBD1 (5 bases). Germline values: CDR1 MNHEY, CDR2 SVGAGI. This CDR3 is 12 amino acids long. Trimming pared 4 bases from V and 6 bases from J, leaving 9 bases between.

The V and J genes are TRBV11-2 and TRBJ1-1, with D possibly matching TRBD1 (6 bases). The CDR3 length is 15 residues. Trimming pared 1 base from V and 4 bases from J, leaving 13 bases between. The germline CDR1 and CDR2 sequences are SGHAT and FQNNGV. CDR3 protein: CASSLGGRGGTEAFF. Written as DNA, the CDR3 is TGTGCCAGCAGCTTAGGAGGAAGGGGGGGCACTGAAGCTTTCTTT.

The chain links TRBV7-2 to TRBJ1-1; possibly TRBD1 for D (5 bases). The CDR3 totals 15 residues. V lost 4 bases to trimming and J lost 1 base, with 13 bases between them. From germline, CDR1 is SGHTA and CDR2 FQGNSA. CDR3 sequence: CASSSSGLTNTEAFF. In nucleotides, the CDR3 is TGTGCCAGCAGCTCATCGGGACTGACGAACACTGAAGCTTTCTTT.

The rearrangement joins TRBV6-5 to TRBJ2-7; D gene ambiguous. V lost 6 bases and J 3 bases, leaving 18 bases between the germline ends. Germline CDR1 and CDR2: MNHEY and SVGAGI. The CDR3 runs to 15 residues. The CDR3 spells CASSQVARLYYEQYF. As DNA, the CDR3 is TGTGCCAGCAGCCAAGTGGCAAGACTTTACTACGAGCAGTACTTC.

This clone came up once. The chain couples TRBV12-3 or TRBV12-4 to TRBJ2-2, with unresolved D. Trimming stripped 3 bases from V and 3 bases from J, with 2 bases between. The CDR3 totals 12 residues. CDR3 coding DNA: TGTGCCAGCAGTTTGCACACCGGGGAGCTGTTTTTT. It yields the protein CASSLHTGELFF.

The V call is TRBV24-1, the J call TRBJ2-4; maybe TRBD1 (6 bases). The CDR3 consists of 16 residues. V was clipped by 4 bases and J by 2 bases, with 14 bases between them. The germline gives CDR1 KGHDR, CDR2 SFDVKD. CDR3 residues: CATSDYLGGTKNIQYF. CDR3 DNA sequence: TGTGCCACCAGTGACTATTTAGGGGGTACCAAAAACATTCAGTACTTC.

This clone has a single count. The chain has TRBV12-3 or TRBV12-4 and TRBJ1-1; D not resolved. With 5 bases removed from V and 4 bases from J, the gap between germline ends came to 11 bases. CDR3 size: 13 residues. CDR3 bases: TGTGCCAGCAGTCCGGACTATGCCACTGAAGCTTTCTTT. As protein: CASSPDYATEAFF.

The chain is built from TRBV13 and TRBJ2-3; D remains ambiguous. The CDR3 loop spans 11 amino acids. In germline, CDR1 is PRHDT, CDR2 FYEKMQ (reference sequence). V lost 6 bases, J lost 1 base, and 2 bases lay in between. CDR3 nucleotides: TGTGCCAGCAGGGGCACAGATACGCAGTATTTT. Translating it yields CASRGTDTQYF.

The J gene is TRBJ1-5, the V gene TRBV5-1, with D possibly matching TRBD1 (5 bases). This CDR3 has 15 residues. V gave up 0 bases and J gave up 4 bases, with 11 bases separating them. Germline V gene sequence: CDR1 SGHRS, CDR2 YFSETQ. The CDR3 region is CASSLDGQGNQPQHF. The CDR3 DNA is TGCGCCAGCAGCTTGGACGGGCAGGGTAATCAGCCCCAGCATTTT.

The chain combines TRBV9 with TRBJ2-7; 8 nucleotides agree with TRBD2. In germline, CDR1 is SGDLS, CDR2 YYNGEE. The trim removed 0 bases at V and 5 bases at J, leaving 7 bases unmatched. The CDR3 is 15 amino acids. The CDR3: CASSVVGGATDEQYF. CDR3 DNA sequence: TGTGCCAGCAGCGTAGTCGGGGGGGCGACGGACGAGCAGTACTTC.